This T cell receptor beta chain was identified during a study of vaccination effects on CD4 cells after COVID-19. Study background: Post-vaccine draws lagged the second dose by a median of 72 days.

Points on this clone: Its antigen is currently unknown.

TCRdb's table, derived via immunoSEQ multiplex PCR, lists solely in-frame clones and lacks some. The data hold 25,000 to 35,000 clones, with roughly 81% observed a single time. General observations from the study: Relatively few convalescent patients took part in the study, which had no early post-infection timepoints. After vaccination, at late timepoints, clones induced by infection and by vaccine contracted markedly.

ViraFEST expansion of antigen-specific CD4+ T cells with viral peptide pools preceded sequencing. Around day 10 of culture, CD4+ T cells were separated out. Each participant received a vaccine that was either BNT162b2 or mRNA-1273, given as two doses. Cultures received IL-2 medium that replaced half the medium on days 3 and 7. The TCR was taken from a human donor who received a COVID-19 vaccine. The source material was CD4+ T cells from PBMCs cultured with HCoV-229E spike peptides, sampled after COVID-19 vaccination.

CDR3 bases: TGCGCCAGCAGAGGGGGCATCCAAGAGACCCAGTACTTC. This encodes CASRGGIQETQYF. The chain couples TRBV4-1 to TRBJ2-5; 7 bases fit TRBD1. Germline V gives CDR1 MGHRA, CDR2 YSYEKL. CDR3 length: 13 residues. V shed 6 bases, J shed 1 base, and the junction held 2 bases outside the gene matches.